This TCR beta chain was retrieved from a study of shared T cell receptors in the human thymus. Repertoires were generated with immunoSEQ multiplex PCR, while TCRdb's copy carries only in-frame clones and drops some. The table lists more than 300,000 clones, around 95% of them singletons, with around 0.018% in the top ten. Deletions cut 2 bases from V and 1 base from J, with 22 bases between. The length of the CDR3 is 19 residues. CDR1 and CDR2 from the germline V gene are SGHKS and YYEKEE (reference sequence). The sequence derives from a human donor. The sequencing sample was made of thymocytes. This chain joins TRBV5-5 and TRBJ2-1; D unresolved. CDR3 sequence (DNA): TGTGCCAGCAGCTTTCCAGGACCAAACGCTATTGCATCCTACAATGAGCAGTTCTTC. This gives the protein CASSFPGPNAIASYNEQFF.